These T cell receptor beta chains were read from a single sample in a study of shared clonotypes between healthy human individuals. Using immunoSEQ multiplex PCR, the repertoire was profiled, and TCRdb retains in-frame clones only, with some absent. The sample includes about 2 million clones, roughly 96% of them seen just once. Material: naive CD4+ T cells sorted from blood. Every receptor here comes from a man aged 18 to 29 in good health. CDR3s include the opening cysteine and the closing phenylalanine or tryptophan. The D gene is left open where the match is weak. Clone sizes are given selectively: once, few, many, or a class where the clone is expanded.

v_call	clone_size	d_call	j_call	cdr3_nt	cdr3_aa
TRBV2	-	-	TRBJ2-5	TGTGCCTCGTGCGGTGCAGGACAAGAGACCCAGTACTTC	CASCGAGQETQYF
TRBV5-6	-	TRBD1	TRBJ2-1	TGTGCCAGCAGCTGGGGTTGGGACAGTCCTTACAATGAGCAGTTCTTC	CASSWGWDSPYNEQFF
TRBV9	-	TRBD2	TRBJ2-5	TGTGCCAGCAGCCCCCACGGGGGGGTTCCTGGAGAGACCCAGTACTTC	CASSPHGGVPGETQYF
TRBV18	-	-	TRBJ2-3	TGTGCCAGCTCCGGGACGCCTGACCCTACGCAGTATTTT	CASSGTPDPTQYF
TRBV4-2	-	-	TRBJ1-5	TGTGCCAGCAGCCAGAGGGATTCCGAACAGCCCCAGCATTTT	CASSQRDSEQPQHF
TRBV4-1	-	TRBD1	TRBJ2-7	TGCGCCAGCAGCCAAGGGACAGGGGTCTACGAGCAGTACTTC	CASSQGTGVYEQYF
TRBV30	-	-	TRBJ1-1	TGTGCCTGGTCAACCTCTCCTCTAGGGAGGGAGACTGAAGCTTTCTTT	CAWSTSPLGRETEAFF
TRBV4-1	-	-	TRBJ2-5	TGCGCCAGCAGCCTAAACTCTCCTTGGGGGGCCGAAGAGACCCAGTACTTC	CASSLNSPWGAEETQYF
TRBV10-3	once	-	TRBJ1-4	TGTGCCATCAGTGATGGGGGACAACATGAAAAACTGTTTTTT	CAISDGGQHEKLFF
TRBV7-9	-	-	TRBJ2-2	TGTGCCAGCAGCCGGTTAACCCGGGACTTTACTACCCGGGAGCTGTTTTTT	CASSRLTRDFTTRELFF
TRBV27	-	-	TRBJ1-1	TGTGCCAGCAGTTTGGCGTTAGGGAACACTGAAGCTTTCTTT	CASSLALGNTEAFF
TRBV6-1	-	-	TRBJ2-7	TGTGCCAGCAGGGTTCTGGACCGAATACCCTACGAGCAGTACTTC	CASRVLDRIPYEQYF
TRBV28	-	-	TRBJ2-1	TGTGCCAGCAGGCCCTCTCCAGGGGAAAGCTACAATGAGCAGTTCTTC	CASRPSPGESYNEQFF
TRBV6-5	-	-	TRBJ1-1	TGTGCCAGCAGTTACTCGTATCTGGGGATGGGCACTGAAGCTTTCTTT	CASSYSYLGMGTEAFF
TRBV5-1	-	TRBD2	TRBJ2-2	TGCGCCAGCAGCTTGGGACTAGCGGGCACCGGGGAGCTGTTTTTT	CASSLGLAGTGELFF
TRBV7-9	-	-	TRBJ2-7	TGTGCCAGCAGCTTTCATCTGACGGACTCCTACGAGCAGTACTTC	CASSFHLTDSYEQYF
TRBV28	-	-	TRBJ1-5	TGTGCCAGCAGTTTTGGAGGGGGGCCAAATCAGCCCCAGCATTTT	CASSFGGGPNQPQHF